Below, 15 T cell receptor beta chains from the same sample are listed, as sequenced in a study of identical twins. TCRdb independently ran MiXCR on the 5' RACE reads; one entry per CDR3 protein. Of a few hundred thousand distinct CDR3 sequences listed, 15% are singletons. Separately, the same data were catalogued under a study of yellow fever vaccine responses in identical twins.

Source material: CD4+ T cells sorted from blood. These receptor sequences come from a young woman in good health.

This clonotype was detected ten times or more. The CDR3, as DNA: TGCGCCAGCAGCCCCATAGGGGGGGACAATCAGCCCCAGCATTTT. Amino acids: CASSPIGGDNQPQHF. V and J are TRBV5-1 and TRBJ1-5, with D possibly TRBD1 on 6 matching bases. The germline V gene has CDR1 SGHRS and CDR2 YFSETQ. This CDR3 is built from 15 residues. The ends were cut back, 4 bases at V and 3 bases at J, with 14 bases in the middle.

This chain uses TRBV7-9 with TRBJ2-1, with 9 bases that match TRBD2. The CDR3 loop spans 16 amino acids. The trim removed 5 bases at V and 2 bases at J, leaving 7 bases unmatched. Germline values: CDR1 SEHNR, CDR2 FQNEAQ (reference sequence). As DNA, the CDR3 is TGTGCCAGCAGCCCCCTAGCGGGACAGACCTACAATGAGCAGTTCTTC. It specifies CASSPLAGQTYNEQFF.

The sample holds many counts of this clonotype. The chain has TRBV10-3 and TRBJ2-3, with 7 bases fitting TRBD1. The CDR3 runs to 15 residues. Germline CDR1 and CDR2: ENHRY and SYGVKD. The V gene end was trimmed by 0 bases and the J gene end by 6 bases; junction bases not matched to a gene: 6. CDR3 in amino acids: CAISESRQGIDTQYF. CDR3 DNA: TGTGCCATCAGTGAGTCGAGACAGGGCATTGATACGCAGTATTTT.

CDR3 nucleotide sequence: TGCGCCAGCAGCTTACTAGGTCCTTACTACGAGCAGTACTTC. Amino acids: CASSLLGPYYEQYF. The genes are TRBV5-1 and TRBJ2-7; perhaps TRBD2 as D (5 bases). Germline V gene sequence: CDR1 SGHRS, CDR2 YFSETQ. The CDR3 has 14 amino acids. Trimming cost V 2 bases and J 3 bases, with 12 bases left between them.

The chain employs TRBV15 and TRBJ2-1; TRBD1 matches at 7 bases. This CDR3 is built from 16 residues. CDR1 and CDR2 from the germline V gene are LNHNV and YYDKDF (reference sequence). Trimming at V came to 1 base and at J to 5 bases, leaving 8 bases not matched to a gene. Here the CDR3 reads CATSRVVGQENNEQFF. CDR3 DNA sequence: TGTGCCACCAGCAGAGTAGTCGGACAGGAGAACAATGAGCAGTTCTTC.

The chain couples TRBV3-1 to TRBJ2-3, with a tentative D call TRBD1 (5 bases). V was shortened by 9 bases and J by 8 bases, with 12 bases between the two germline ends. CDR1 and CDR2 (germline): LGHDT, YNNKEL (reference sequence). The CDR3 extends over 11 amino acids. CDR3 loop: CASKDGATQYF. The CDR3, as DNA: TGTGCCAGTAAGGATGGGGCTACGCAGTATTTT.

The table lists this clonotype with a few counts. The CDR3 DNA reads TGTGCCAGCAGCCAATACAGGGGCGCGAACACTGAAGCTTTCTTT. It encodes CASSQYRGANTEAFF. The rearrangement links TRBV3-1 to TRBJ1-1, with 7 bases matching TRBD1. There are 15 residues in the CDR3. The V and J ends lost 2 bases and 1 base, in that order; junction bases with no gene match: 4. Germline V gives CDR1 LGHDT, CDR2 YNNKEL (reference sequence). Full variable domain (outside the CDR3, taken from reference TRBV3-1 and TRBJ1-1): DTAVSQTPKYLVTQMGNDKSIKCEQNLGHDTMYWYKQDSKKFLKIMFSYNNKELIINETVPNRFSPKSPDKAHLNLHINSLELGDSAVYFCASSQYRGANTEAFFGQGTRLTVV.

The chain is built from TRBV12-3 or TRBV12-4 and TRBJ2-5; D possibly corresponds to TRBD1 (5 bases). The V gene lost 6 bases and the J gene lost 13 bases, with 18 bases spanning the gap. CDR3 length: 12 residues. For the CDR3, the DNA is TGTGCCAGCAGCCCGAGCGTAGGGGCGCGGTACTTC. It translates to CASSPSVGARYF.

The J gene is TRBJ2-2, the V gene TRBV12-5; either TRBD1 or TRBD2 may supply D (5 bases each). Germline V gives CDR1 LGHNT, CDR2 FRNRAP. V gave up 3 bases and J gave up 5 bases, with 13 bases separating them. This CDR3 region has 15 residues. The CDR3 sequence: CASGLWQGETGELFF. CDR3 sequence (DNA): TGTGCTAGTGGTTTATGGCAGGGAGAGACCGGGGAGCTGTTTTTT.

The DNA of the CDR3 is TGCAGCGTTGAAGATCCGGGTTTATTCCAGGAGACCCAGTACTTC. This translates into CSVEDPGLFQETQYF. The gene calls are TRBV29-1 and TRBJ2-5; D unresolved. Per germline, CDR1 SQVTM and CDR2 ANQGSEA. V shed 0 bases and J shed 5 bases, with 16 bases lying between them. This CDR3 contains 15 residues.

The V and J genes are TRBV28 and TRBJ2-7; TRBD1 agrees at 7 bases. The V and J ends lost 10 bases and 3 bases, in that order; junction bases with no gene match: 18. CDR1 and CDR2 from the germline V gene are MDHEN and SYDVKM. The CDR3 runs to 16 residues. CDR3: CATRGRKAGQVYEQYF. As DNA, the CDR3 is TGTGCCACCAGAGGCCGTAAGGCTGGACAGGTCTACGAGCAGTACTTC.

This clonotype was seen a few times. The chain employs TRBV11-3 and TRBJ2-1, with D possibly being TRBD2 (5 bases). This CDR3 has 15 residues. The germline V gene encodes CDR1 SGHNT and CDR2 YENEEA. Trimming removed 1 base from V and 4 bases from J, with 11 bases in between. The CDR3 sequence is CASSLAQDLYNEQFF. In nucleotides, the CDR3 is TGTGCCAGCAGCTTAGCCCAGGACTTGTACAATGAGCAGTTCTTC.

The CDR3: CASSFLGGTYNEQFF. The DNA of the CDR3 is TGTGCCAGCAGCTTTCTGGGGGGCACCTACAATGAGCAGTTCTTC. The rearrangement joins TRBV7-9 to TRBJ2-1; D is perhaps TRBD1 or TRBD2 (6 bases each). Germline V lookup: CDR1 SEHNR, CDR2 FQNEAQ (reference sequence). Trimming took 3 bases from V and 2 from J, leaving 11 bases between them. The CDR3 spans 15 residues.

The gene calls are TRBV5-1 and TRBJ2-2; tentatively, D is TRBD1 (5 bases). Trimming took 4 bases from V and 5 from J, leaving 12 bases between them. The CDR3 has 14 amino acids. From germline, CDR1 is SGHRS and CDR2 YFSETQ. CDR3 sequence (DNA): TGCGCCAGCAGCGTATCTCAGGGTACCGGGGAGCTGTTTTTT. It codes for CASSVSQGTGELFF.

This clonotype was seen a handful of times. The CDR3 sequence is CASSPFFGEMMDTQYF. CDR3 DNA: TGTGCCAGCAGCCCTTTTTTTGGGGAGATGATGGATACGCAGTATTTT. This chain connects TRBV7-2 to TRBJ2-3; TRBD2 might be the D (5 bases). Per germline, CDR1 SGHTA and CDR2 FQGNSA. V was shortened by 5 bases and J by 6 bases, with 21 bases between the two germline ends. The CDR3 is 16 amino acids. Using reference TRBV7-2 and TRBJ2-3 for the parts outside the CDR3, the full variable domain is GAGVSQSPSNKVTEKGKDVELRCDPISGHTALYWYRQSLGQGLEFLIYFQGNSAPDKSGLPSDRFSAERTGGSVSTLTIQRTQQEDSAVYLCASSPFFGEMMDTQYFGPGTRLTVL.